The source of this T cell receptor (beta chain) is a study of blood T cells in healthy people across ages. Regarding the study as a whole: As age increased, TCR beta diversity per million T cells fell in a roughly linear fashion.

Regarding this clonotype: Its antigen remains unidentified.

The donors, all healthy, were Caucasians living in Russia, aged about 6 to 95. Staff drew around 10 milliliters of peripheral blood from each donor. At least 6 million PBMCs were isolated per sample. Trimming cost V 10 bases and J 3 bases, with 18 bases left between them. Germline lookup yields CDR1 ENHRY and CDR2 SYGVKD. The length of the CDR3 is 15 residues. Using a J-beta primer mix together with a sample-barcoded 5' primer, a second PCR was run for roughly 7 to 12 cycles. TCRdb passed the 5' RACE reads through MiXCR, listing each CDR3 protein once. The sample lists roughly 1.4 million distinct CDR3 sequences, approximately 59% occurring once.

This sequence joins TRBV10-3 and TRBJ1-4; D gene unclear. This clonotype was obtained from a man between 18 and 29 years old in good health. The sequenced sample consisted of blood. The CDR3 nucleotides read TGTGCCACAACTACGGAGAGCTCCCCTAATGAAAAACTGTTTTTT. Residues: CATTTESSPNEKLFF.